Only a few counts were recorded for the clone carrying this T cell receptor beta chain. The PCR employed 60 Vbeta primers together with 13 Jbeta primers. Sequenced by immunoSEQ multiplex PCR; TCRdb stores in-frame clones only, minus some. The sample carries about 140,000 clones, roughly 75% recorded once. The data were obtained in a study of cytomegalovirus exposure and HLA in healthy donors. Germline V CDR1 and CDR2: SGDLS, YYNGEE. This CDR3 contains 16 residues. V lost 3 bases, J lost 4 bases, and 8 bases stayed unmatched. This sequence joins TRBV9 and TRBJ2-3, with 10 bases identical to TRBD1. The sample comprised PBMCs. This clonotype originated in a man aged 35-49 years in good health and CMV-seropositive. CDR3: CASSAKVGTGADTQYF. The CDR3 coding sequence is TGTGCCAGCAGCGCCAAGGTGGGGACAGGGGCAGATACGCAGTATTTT.